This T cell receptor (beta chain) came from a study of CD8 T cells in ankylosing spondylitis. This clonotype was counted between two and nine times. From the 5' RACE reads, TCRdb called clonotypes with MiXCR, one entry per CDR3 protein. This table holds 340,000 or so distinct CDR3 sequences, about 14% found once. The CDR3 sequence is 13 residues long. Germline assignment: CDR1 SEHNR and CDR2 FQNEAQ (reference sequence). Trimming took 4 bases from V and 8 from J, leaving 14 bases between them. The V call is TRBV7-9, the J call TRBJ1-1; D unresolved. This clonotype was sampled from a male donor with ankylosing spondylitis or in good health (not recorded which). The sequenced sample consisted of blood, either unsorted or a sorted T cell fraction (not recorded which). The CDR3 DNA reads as TGTGCCAGCAGCTCTTACAGTGTTGAAGAAGCTTTCTTT. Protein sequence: CASSSYSVEEAFF.